This T cell receptor beta chain derives from a study of blood T cell repertoires in COVID-19. In the study overall: Specimens from acute and convalescent COVID-19 originated in the United States, Italy and Spain. Sources were T cells, B-cell-depleted T cells, or PBMCs; the material itself was cDNA or gDNA.

This CDR3 comprises 17 residues. Per the germline V gene, CDR1 is SNHLY and CDR2 is FYNNEI. Unmatched junction bases numbered 6, after V lost 6 bases and J lost 1 base. Authors' methods: Reference gene primer amplification gave estimated nucleated cell counts. The assay was immunoSEQ multiplex PCR, and TCRdb's table has in-frame clones only and misses some. That table supplies the V and J calls and clone size; D and trimming were determined from the DNA. The data hold around 100,000 clones, with 85% to 90% observed a single time. This TCR was recovered from a human donor in a cohort sampled during active COVID-19. The gene calls are TRBV2 and TRBJ2-6; 10 bases map to TRBD1. Material for sequencing was peripheral blood. This CDR3 reads CASRKPGQGSGANVLTF. In nucleotides, the CDR3 is TGTGCCAGCAGGAAACCGGGACAGGGGTCTGGGGCCAACGTCCTGACTTTC.